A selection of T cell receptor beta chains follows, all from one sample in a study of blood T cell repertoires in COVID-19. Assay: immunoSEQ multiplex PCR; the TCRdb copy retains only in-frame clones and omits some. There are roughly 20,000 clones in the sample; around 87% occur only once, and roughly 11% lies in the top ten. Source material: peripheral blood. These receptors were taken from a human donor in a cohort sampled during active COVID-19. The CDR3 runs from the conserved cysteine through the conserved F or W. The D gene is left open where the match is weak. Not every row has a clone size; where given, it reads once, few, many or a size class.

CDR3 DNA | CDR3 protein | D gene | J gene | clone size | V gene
TGTGCCACCAGCAGGGGGAGTTTCGCAAATGAGCAGTTCTTC | CATSRGSFANEQFF | - | TRBJ2-1 | - | TRBV15
TGTGCCAGCAGCTTAGTTCCAGGGGGTCCGAACACTGAAGCTTTCTTT | CASSLVPGGPNTEAFF | TRBD1 | TRBJ1-1 | - | TRBV11-2
TGTGCCAGCAGTTTAGGGGGGGGGACTGAAGCTTTCTTT | CASSLGGGTEAFF | - | TRBJ1-1 | - | TRBV12-3/TRBV12-4
TGTGCCAGCAGCTTATTGGGCCCTACCGAGGGCACTGAAGCTTTCTTT | CASSLLGPTEGTEAFF | - | TRBJ1-1 | - | TRBV7-9
TGTGCCAGCAGGGGCGACACGCTCTATGGCTACACCTTC | CASRGDTLYGYTF | - | TRBJ1-2 | - | TRBV5-4
TGTGCCAGCAGCCAGGACAGGGGGACGGGTGAGCAGTACTTC | CASSQDRGTGEQYF | TRBD1 | TRBJ2-7 | - | TRBV4-2
TGTGCCAGCAGCGTAGGGCGCGGGAAGGGAACAAATACGCAGTATTTT | CASSVGRGKGTNTQYF | - | TRBJ2-3 | - | TRBV9
TGTGCCAGCAGCCCTCAGTTAGCGGGAGCGAAGGAGACCCAGTACTTC | CASSPQLAGAKETQYF | TRBD2 | TRBJ2-5 | - | TRBV14
TGTGCCAGCAGCTTAGGGCTAGATAAAAAGTTCTTC | CASSLGLDKKFF | - | TRBJ2-1 | - | TRBV7-8
TGTGCCAGCAGCTTATCGGCTAGCGGGAGTTATGAGCAGTTCTTC | CASSLSASGSYEQFF | TRBD2 | TRBJ2-1 | - | TRBV7-8
TGTGCCAGCCAAATGGACAGGGGGCAAAATCAGCCCCAGCATTTT | CASQMDRGQNQPQHF | TRBD1 | TRBJ1-5 | - | TRBV19
TGTGCCAGCAGCACGGACAATGAGCAGTTCTTC | CASSTDNEQFF | - | TRBJ2-1 | - | TRBV9
TGTGCCAGCAGCACCCCTATGGGGGCCGGGGTCGAGCAGTTCTTC | CASSTPMGAGVEQFF | - | TRBJ2-1 | - | TRBV9
TGTGCCAGCAGTTACTCCAAGGGGTTGGGGCAGTTCTTC | CASSYSKGLGQFF | - | TRBJ2-1 | - | TRBV6-5
TGCGCCAGCAGCCAAGATCCGTCCCAGGGAAACTATGGCTACACCTTC | CASSQDPSQGNYGYTF | - | TRBJ1-2 | - | TRBV4-1
TGTGCCAGCAGCGGGGGGACAGGTGGGGATGAGCAGTTCTTC | CASSGGTGGDEQFF | TRBD1 | TRBJ2-1 | - | TRBV9
TGTGCCAGCAGTTCCCGACAGGGGGCTAATCAGCCCCAGCATTTT | CASSSRQGANQPQHF | TRBD1 | TRBJ1-5 | - | TRBV6-5
TGTGCCAGCAGCTTGCAGGGTCTCGATAGTGGCTACACCTTC | CASSLQGLDSGYTF | - | TRBJ1-2 | - | TRBV5-4
TGTGCCAGCAGTGTATGGACAGGGGCCGTTGAAGCTTTCTTT | CASSVWTGAVEAFF | TRBD1 | TRBJ1-1 | - | TRBV2
TGTGCCAGCAGTTCAATCAGGGACTCTGAAGGAGAGACCCAGTACTTC | CASSSIRDSEGETQYF | - | TRBJ2-5 | - | TRBV6-5
TGTGCCAGCAGCTTGGCGGGTCCCGCCAAAAACATTCAGTACTTC | CASSLAGPAKNIQYF | - | TRBJ2-4 | - | TRBV5-4
TGTGCCAGCAGTACAGGGGGCGGCTACACCTTC | CASSTGGGYTF | TRBD1 | TRBJ1-2 | - | TRBV6-2/TRBV6-3
TGTGCCAGCAGCGTTAGGGGGGGACTAGCGGGTGTATATGAGCAGTTCTTC | CASSVRGGLAGVYEQFF | TRBD2 | TRBJ2-1 | - | TRBV9
TGTGCCAGCAGTTCCCCACAGGGTAGATTTGAGGCTGAAGCTTTCTTT | CASSSPQGRFEAEAFF | - | TRBJ1-1 | - | TRBV28
TGCGCCAGCAGCTTAGCGGGAACGATGCACAATGAGCAGTTCTTC | CASSLAGTMHNEQFF | TRBD2 | TRBJ2-1 | once | TRBV5-1
TGTGCCAGCAGCCCAGGCATGTATAGCAATCAGCCCCAGCATTTT | CASSPGMYSNQPQHF | - | TRBJ1-5 | - | TRBV11-2
TGCGCCAGCAGCTTGGTGGGGGGACAGGGCTCGGATGGCTACACCTTC | CASSLVGGQGSDGYTF | TRBD1 | TRBJ1-2 | - | TRBV5-1
TGCAGCGTTGGGCTAGGGAACACCGGGGAGCTGTTTTTT | CSVGLGNTGELFF | - | TRBJ2-2 | - | TRBV29-1